The T cell receptor (beta chain) described here comes from a study of T cell repertoires in cytomegalovirus infection. Across the whole study: Both a matching HLA type and CMV infection were indicated by public TCR beta signatures. Study-wide results and limits: People with CMV and the relevant HLA were identified by cumulative public TCR beta family frequency. Dominating the ex vivo response were HLA-C-restricted CMV-specific TCR beta clonotypes.

With respect to this clonotype: Its antigen is as yet unknown.

One entry per CDR3 protein results from TCRdb running MiXCR on the reads. The data contain over 100,000 distinct CDR3 sequences, about 15% of them singletons. Germline V CDR1 and CDR2: KGHSH, LQKENI. The CDR3 runs 15 residues. The V end lost 2 bases, the J end lost 0 bases, and 8 bases lay between the germline ends. The clonotype comes from a human donor in good health (CMV status not recorded). Some clones in this sample may be carry-over from other donors' samples. The rearrangement links TRBV18 to TRBJ1-3; tentative D call: TRBD1 (5 bases). The sequenced sample consisted of PBMCs. Here the CDR3 reads CASSPDSSSGNTIYF. The CDR3 DNA sequence: TGTGCCAGCTCACCAGACAGTTCCTCTGGAAACACCATATATTTT.